The rows below give T cell receptor beta chains drawn from one sample of a study of blood T cells in healthy people across ages. One entry per CDR3 protein results from TCRdb running MiXCR on the 5' RACE reads. Among roughly 1.9 million distinct CDR3 sequences listed, roughly two fifths were seen once. Material: blood. These receptors came from a human donor in good health. CDR3s include the opening cysteine and the closing phenylalanine or tryptophan. A D gene is named only where the DNA matches it firmly. A row's size may be missing; if present it is once, few, many or a size class.

j_gene,abundance,v_gene,d_gene,CDR3aa,CDR3nt
TRBJ1-6,few,TRBV5-1,NA,CASSLDRPHSPLHF,TGCGCCAGCAGCCTGGACAGACCTCATTCACCCCTCCACTTT
TRBJ2-7,NA,TRBV4-1,TRBD2,CASSPQGLAGEQYF,TGCGCCAGCAGCCCACAGGGACTAGCGGGGGAGCAGTACTTC
TRBJ2-7,NA,TRBV7-2,NA,CASSPNTGHVGEQYF,TGTGCCAGCAGCCCAAATACGGGACACGTGGGCGAGCAGTACTTC
TRBJ2-3,NA,TRBV27,TRBD1,CASSSGQGARDTQYF,TGTGCCAGCAGTTCGGGACAGGGGGCAAGAGATACGCAGTATTTT
TRBJ2-7,NA,TRBV20-1,TRBD2,CSARPRLAGYEQYF,TGCAGTGCTAGACCCAGGCTAGCGGGGTACGAGCAGTACTTC
TRBJ2-3,NA,TRBV4-1,TRBD2,CASSPRLASTTDTQYF,TGCGCCAGCAGCCCCAGACTAGCAAGTACCACAGATACGCAGTATTTT
TRBJ1-6,NA,TRBV9,NA,CASSAYNSPLHF,TGTGCCAGCAGCGCGTATAATTCACCCCTCCACTTT
TRBJ2-1,NA,TRBV5-1,NA,CASSLYGGDDNEQFF,TGCGCCAGCAGCTTGTATGGCGGGGACGACAATGAGCAGTTCTTC
TRBJ1-4,NA,TRBV5-1,NA,CASREISTNEKLFF,TGCGCCAGCAGGGAGATTTCAACTAATGAAAAACTGTTTTTT
TRBJ2-7,many,TRBV29-1,TRBD1,CSVEGTGLYEQYF,TGCAGCGTTGAAGGGACAGGGCTCTACGAGCAGTACTTC
TRBJ2-7,few,TRBV5-1,TRBD2,CASSWGTSGTYEQYF,TGCGCCAGCAGCTGGGGGACTAGCGGAACCTACGAGCAGTACTTC
TRBJ2-5,NA,TRBV14,NA,CASSRWVGTQYF,TGTGCCAGCAGCCGGTGGGTGGGGACCCAGTACTTC
TRBJ1-2,NA,TRBV29-1,TRBD1,CSVAGQDASNYGYTF,TGCAGCGTTGCGGGACAGGACGCCTCGAACTATGGCTACACCTTC
TRBJ1-1,NA,TRBV9,TRBD1,CASSVATTGRTEAFF,TGTGCCAGCAGCGTAGCTACGACAGGGAGAACTGAAGCTTTCTTT
TRBJ2-2,NA,TRBV11-2,TRBD1,CASNYRGPNTGELFF,TGTGCCAGCAACTACAGGGGGCCAAACACCGGGGAGCTGTTTTTT
TRBJ1-1,few,TRBV20-1,TRBD1,CSARIQGAYTEAFF,TGCAGTGCGCGTATACAGGGGGCTTATACTGAAGCTTTCTTT
TRBJ2-1,NA,TRBV12-3/TRBV12-4,TRBD2,CASSPLSGGYNEQFF,TGTGCCAGCAGTCCGCTGAGCGGGGGGTACAATGAGCAGTTCTTC
TRBJ2-1,NA,TRBV18,NA,CASSPRVDEQFF,TGTGCCAGCTCACCACGGGTCGATGAGCAGTTCTTC
TRBJ1-1,few,TRBV11-1,NA,CASSLLEWQEAFF,TGTGCCAGCAGCTTACTAGAATGGCAGGAAGCTTTCTTT
TRBJ1-2,few,TRBV5-6,NA,CASSFVSYYGYTF,TGTGCCAGCAGCTTCGTCAGCTACTATGGCTACACCTTC
TRBJ1-2,many,TRBV28,NA,CASSPRGTNYGYTF,TGTGCCAGCAGTCCCCGGGGGACCAACTATGGCTACACCTTC
TRBJ2-7,NA,TRBV28,NA,CASAGPGFSYEQYF,TGTGCCAGCGCCGGGCCAGGATTCTCCTACGAGCAGTACTTC
TRBJ1-2,NA,TRBV12-3/TRBV12-4,TRBD1,CASSFGTVGGYTF,TGTGCCAGCAGTTTCGGGACAGTCGGCGGCTACACCTTC
TRBJ2-5,NA,TRBV20-1,TRBD2,CSARDPGLGGQETQYF,TGCAGTGCTAGAGATCCGGGACTAGGGGGGCAAGAGACCCAGTACTTC
TRBJ2-3,few,TRBV7-2,TRBD1,CASSLGGTGYTDTQYF,TGTGCCAGCAGCTTAGGCGGGACAGGTTACACAGATACGCAGTATTTT
TRBJ1-1,NA,TRBV29-1,NA,CSGGEDTEAFF,TGCAGCGGGGGTGAAGACACTGAAGCTTTCTTT
TRBJ1-5,few,TRBV20-1,NA,CSARGGVGDQPQHF,TGCAGTGCTAGAGGAGGAGTAGGGGATCAGCCCCAGCATTTT
TRBJ2-1,few,TRBV7-2,TRBD2,CASSLAWLAGQNEQFF,TGTGCCAGCAGCTTAGCGTGGCTAGCGGGGCAAAATGAGCAGTTCTTC
TRBJ2-1,NA,TRBV2,TRBD2,CASSVSSGPSSYNEQFF,TGTGCCAGCAGTGTGAGTAGCGGGCCGAGCTCCTACAATGAGCAGTTCTTC
TRBJ2-6,NA,TRBV5-1,NA,CASSLGTPDLVLTF,TGCGCCAGCAGCTTAGGGACACCCGATCTCGTCCTGACTTTC
TRBJ2-5,NA,TRBV3-1,TRBD2,CASSQPLGTSVQETQYF,TGTGCCAGCAGCCAACCGTTAGGGACTAGCGTCCAAGAGACCCAGTACTTC
TRBJ2-1,NA,TRBV5-1,NA,CASSLDLTHEQFF,TGCGCCAGCAGCTTGGACCTGACCCATGAGCAGTTCTTC
TRBJ2-3,once,TRBV20-1,TRBD1,CSAIDPGGMDTQYF,TGCAGTGCTATTGATCCAGGGGGCATGGATACGCAGTATTTT
TRBJ2-1,NA,TRBV10-3,TRBD2,CAISGSRTSGGAFNEQFF,TGTGCCATCAGTGGCTCTCGGACTAGCGGGGGGGCCTTCAATGAGCAGTTCTTC
TRBJ2-7,NA,TRBV6-1,NA,CASSLQGMDYEQYF,TGTGCCAGCAGTCTCCAGGGTATGGACTACGAGCAGTACTTC
TRBJ2-4,NA,TRBV6-7,NA,CAIDPGGRNIQYF,TGTGCCATAGACCCCGGGGGGCGCAACATTCAGTACTTC
TRBJ1-2,few,TRBV20-1,TRBD1,CSARDFQGVNYGYTF,TGCAGTGCTAGAGATTTTCAGGGGGTAAACTATGGCTACACCTTC
TRBJ2-7,once,TRBV4-2,NA,CASSQGEGRVYEQYF,TGTGCCAGCAGCCAAGGTGAGGGCAGGGTGTACGAGCAGTACTTC
TRBJ1-2,NA,TRBV20-1,NA,CSARTAAEQNYGYTF,TGCAGTGCTAGAACGGCGGCTGAGCAGAACTATGGCTACACCTTC
TRBJ2-7,few,TRBV2,NA,CASSEQHYEQYF,TGTGCCAGCAGTGAACAGCACTACGAGCAGTACTTC
TRBJ2-2,few,TRBV4-1,NA,CASQGTGELFF,TGCGCCAGCCAGGGAACCGGGGAGCTGTTTTTT
TRBJ1-4,few,TRBV4-3,TRBD1,CASSQGRQGGNEKLFF,TGCGCCAGCAGCCAAGGGCGACAGGGCGGAAATGAAAAACTGTTTTTT
TRBJ2-1,many,TRBV6-6,NA,CASSYSGSYNEQFF,TGTGCCAGCAGTTATAGCGGCTCCTACAATGAGCAGTTCTTC
TRBJ2-5,NA,TRBV29-1,NA,CSVEPRGRGETQYF,TGCAGCGTTGAACCCCGGGGCAGGGGAGAGACCCAGTACTTC
TRBJ1-1,NA,TRBV20-1,NA,CSAKRNPNTEAFF,TGCAGTGCTAAGCGGAACCCGAACACTGAAGCTTTCTTT
TRBJ2-2,NA,TRBV9,NA,CATSDLGATGELFF,TGTGCCACCAGTGATTTAGGGGCCACCGGGGAGCTGTTTTTT
TRBJ2-1,few,TRBV29-1,TRBD2,CSVKRTSGGGSLKFF,TGCAGCGTAAAGAGAACTAGCGGGGGGGGATCGCTCAAGTTCTTC
TRBJ1-1,NA,TRBV6-1,TRBD1,CASSADRDTEAFF,TGTGCCAGCAGTGCTGACAGGGACACTGAAGCTTTCTTT
TRBJ2-4,NA,TRBV4-2,TRBD1,CASSQIRQGFYDGGRAKNIQYF,TGTGCCAGCAGCCAAATCAGACAGGGGTTTTACGATGGTGGAAGAGCCAAAAACATTCAGTACTTC
TRBJ2-4,NA,TRBV3-1,TRBD1,CASGQGDIWNIQYF,TGTGCCAGCGGTCAGGGGGACATCTGGAACATTCAGTACTTC
TRBJ2-2,NA,TRBV7-2,NA,CASSLEQNTGELFF,TGTGCCAGCAGCTTAGAGCAGAACACCGGGGAGCTGTTTTTT
TRBJ2-1,NA,TRBV29-1,TRBD1,CSDQTGATYNEQFF,TGCAGCGACCAAACAGGGGCCACCTACAATGAGCAGTTCTTC
TRBJ2-3,NA,TRBV7-2,NA,CAGSLDRSTQYF,TGTGCCGGCAGCTTAGACCGGAGTACGCAGTATTTT
TRBJ2-3,few,TRBV20-1,NA,CSASQQPDTQYF,TGCAGTGCTAGCCAGCAGCCAGATACGCAGTATTTT
TRBJ2-1,NA,TRBV20-1,NA,CSAADRELYNEQFF,TGCAGTGCCGCAGACAGAGAATTATACAATGAGCAGTTCTTC
TRBJ2-7,few,TRBV5-1,NA,CASSSDISRPPYEQYF,TGCGCCAGCAGCTCCGACATATCTAGGCCCCCCTACGAGCAGTACTTC